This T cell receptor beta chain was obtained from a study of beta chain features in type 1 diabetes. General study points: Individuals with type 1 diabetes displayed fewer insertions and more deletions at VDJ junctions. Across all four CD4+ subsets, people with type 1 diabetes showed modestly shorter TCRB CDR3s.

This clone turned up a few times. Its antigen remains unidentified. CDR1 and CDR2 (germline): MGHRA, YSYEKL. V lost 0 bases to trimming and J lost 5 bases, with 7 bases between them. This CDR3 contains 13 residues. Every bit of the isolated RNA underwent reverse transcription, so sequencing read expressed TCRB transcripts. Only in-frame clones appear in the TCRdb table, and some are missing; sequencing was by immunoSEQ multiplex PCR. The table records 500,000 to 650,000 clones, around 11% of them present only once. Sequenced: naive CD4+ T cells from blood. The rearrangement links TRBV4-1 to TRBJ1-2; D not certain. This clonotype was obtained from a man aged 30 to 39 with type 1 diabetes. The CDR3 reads CASSQEVPYGYTF. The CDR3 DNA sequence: TGCGCCAGCAGCCAAGAGGTACCGTATGGCTACACCTTC.